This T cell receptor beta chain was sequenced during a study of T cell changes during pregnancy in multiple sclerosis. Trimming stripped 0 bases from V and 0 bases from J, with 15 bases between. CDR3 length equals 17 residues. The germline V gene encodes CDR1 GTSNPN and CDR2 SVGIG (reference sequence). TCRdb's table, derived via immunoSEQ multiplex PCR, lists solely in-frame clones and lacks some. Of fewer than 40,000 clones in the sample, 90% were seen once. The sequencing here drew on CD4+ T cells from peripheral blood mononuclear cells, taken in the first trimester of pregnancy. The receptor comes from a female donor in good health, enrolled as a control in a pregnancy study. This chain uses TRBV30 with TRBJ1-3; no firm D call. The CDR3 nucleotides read TGTGCCTGGAGTGTCACGACACATTTTATCTCTGGAAACACCATATATTTT. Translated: CAWSVTTHFISGNTIYF.